The 5 T cell receptor beta chains below all came from one sample that was sequenced in a study of CD8 T cells in Susac syndrome. With random hexamers, reverse transcription was performed on about 0.5 to 1 ug of RNA. TCRdb redid the calling of the immunoSEQ multiplex PCR reads with MiXCR, one entry per CDR3 protein. The table records about 140,000 distinct CDR3 sequences, 94% of them present only once. Sample: CD8+ T cells from PBMCs. These receptors were taken from a human donor in good health.

V is TRBV9 and J is TRBJ2-1; 8 bases are shared with TRBD1. Germline CDR1 and CDR2: SGDLS and YYNGEE. J lost 5 bases, V lost 4 bases, and 8 bases had no gene match. The length of the CDR3 is 15 residues. CDR3 in DNA: TGTGCCAGCAGCCCCCGGGACAGGACGAACAATGAGCAGTTCTTC. Protein: CASSPRDRTNNEQFF. Full variable domain (remainder filled in from reference TRBV9 and TRBJ2-1): DSGVTQTPKHLITATGQRVTLRCSPRSGDLSVYWYQQSLDQGLQFLIQYYNGEERAKGNILERFSAQQFPDLHSELNLSSLELGDSALYFCASSPRDRTNNEQFFGPGTRLTVL.

Written as DNA, the CDR3 is TGTGCCAGCAGCCAACGGCTAATAGGCTCCTACAATGAGCAGTTCTTC. Protein sequence: CASSQRLIGSYNEQFF. The chain uses TRBV3-1 and TRBJ2-1; D unclear. Germline values: CDR1 LGHDT, CDR2 YNNKEL (reference sequence). This CDR3 comprises 16 residues. The V gene lost 2 bases and the J gene lost 0 bases, with 11 bases spanning the gap.

This chain joins TRBV7-9 and TRBJ2-7; 11 bases fit TRBD2. This CDR3 region has 15 residues. With 1 base clipped from V and 5 bases from J, the junction kept 4 bases outside the gene matches. Germline V CDR1 and CDR2: SEHNR, FQNEAQ (reference sequence). The CDR3 DNA follows: TGTGCCAGCAGCTTAGTCCCGACTAGCGGGGACGAGCAGTACTTC. Translated, it gives CASSLVPTSGDEQYF.

The V gene is TRBV28, the J gene TRBJ1-1, with D perhaps TRBD1 (6 bases). Germline CDR1 is MDHEN and CDR2 is SYDVKM. The CDR3 runs to 17 residues. Deletions cut 2 bases from V and 1 base from J, with 17 bases between. In DNA form, the CDR3 reads TGTGCCAGCAGTTTACTCCTGAGGGAGGGGGGGAACACTGAAGCTTTCTTT. The encoded protein is CASSLLLREGGNTEAFF. Full variable domain (remainder filled in from reference TRBV28 and TRBJ1-1): DVKVTQSSRYLVKRTGEKVFLECVQDMDHENMFWYRQDPGLGLRLIYFSYDVKMKEKGDIPEGYSVSREKKERFSLILESASTNQTSMYLCASSLLLREGGNTEAFFGQGTRLTVV.

The chain links TRBV4-2 to TRBJ2-7; 8 nucleotides match TRBD2. The germline CDR1 and CDR2 sequences are LGHNA and YNFKEQ. Losses at the gene ends were 1 base for V and 2 bases for J; bases not matched to a gene: 1. The CDR3 covers 14 residues. As DNA, the CDR3 is TGTGCCAGCAGCCAAGTGCGGGAGGCCTACGAGCAGTACTTC. Its translation is CASSQVREAYEQYF.